This TCR beta chain was retrieved from a study of T-cell memory formation after mild COVID-19. V lost 3 bases and J lost 0, with 7 bases in between. There are 14 residues in the CDR3. Germline V CDR1 and CDR2: SGHDT, YYEEEE. TCRdb re-called the 5' RACE reads with MiXCR, one entry per CDR3 protein. This sample has 100,000 to 150,000 distinct CDR3 sequences; 17% occur once, and the top ten carry 5% to 5.5%. The TCR comes from a man younger than 30 who had mild COVID-19 (a few samples of this study predate the infection). Cell type and time point are not known. The sequenced sample consisted of PBMCs or a T cell subset sorted from them (not recorded which). V is TRBV5-6 and J is TRBJ1-3; D is possibly TRBD1 (5 bases). CDR3 region: CASSYQGSGNTIYF. The CDR3, as DNA: TGTGCCAGCAGCTACCAGGGCTCTGGAAACACCATATATTTT. The full variable domain, with the rest looked up from reference TRBV5-6 and TRBJ1-3, is DAGVTQSPTHLIKTRGQQVTLRCSPKSGHDTVSWYQQALGQGPQFIFQYYEEEERQRGNFPDRFSGHQFPNYSSELNVNALLLGDSALYLCASSYQGSGNTIYFGEGSWLTVV.